This TCR beta chain is drawn from a study of memory CD4+ T cells and cytomegalovirus serostatus. Points from the study as a whole: About two fifths of the roughly 160 known CMV-associated TCRbeta sequences appeared in CD4+ memory. Median bootstrapped AUC for CMV status was about 0.95 originally, approximately 0.91 US-trained.

The CDR3 covers 14 residues. The germline CDR1 and CDR2 sequences are SGHRS and YFSETQ. V lost 7 bases, J lost 1 base, and 14 bases lay in between. The sort gate was single viable CD3+CD4+CD8-CD45RO+ cells for memory CD4+ T cells. Total CD4+ T cells were enriched by CD4 positive selection. Clones were sequenced by immunoSEQ multiplex PCR, and TCRdb holds only the in-frame ones, with some missing. The sample records some 59,000 clones, approximately 85% being singletons. Worth noting for this clone: Its antigen remains unknown.

The gene calls are TRBV5-1 and TRBJ1-1, with a weak D call TRBD1 (6 bases). The sequenced sample consisted of memory CD4+ T cells from blood. The TCR was taken from an adult in good health and CMV-seronegative. For the CDR3, the DNA is TGCGCCAGCGGCGAGGGGGGTAGGAACACTGAAGCTTTCTTT. Its translation is CASGEGGRNTEAFF.